Shown below are 5 T cell receptor beta chains from a single sample sequenced in a study of PD-L1 blockade in urothelial cancer. TCRdb keeps only in-frame clones here, not all; method: immunoSEQ multiplex PCR. The sample contains 60,000 to 85,000 clones, 75% to 90% of which appear only once. The sample here was PBMCs, taken around atezolizumab (anti-PD-L1) treatment. The receptors stem from an older woman with urothelial cancer.

The chain employs TRBV21-1 and TRBJ2-5; TRBD2, as called in the table, went unchecked against the DNA. TRBV21-1 corresponds to a pseudogene. The CDR3 consists of 17 residues. The CDR3 is CASSKGALAGGGETQYF. In nucleotides, the CDR3 is TGTGCCAGCAGCAAAGGGGCGCTAGCGGGAGGAGGAGAGACCCAGTACTTC.

This chain links TRBV27 with TRBJ2-2, with 13 bases identical to TRBD2. This CDR3 is built from 19 residues. Germline V gives CDR1 MNHEY, CDR2 SMNVEV (reference sequence). V dropped 6 bases and J dropped 4; count of bases not matched to a gene: 14. In DNA, the CDR3 is TGTGCCAGCAGCCGCACCAGAGGACTAGCGGGAGACCCCACCGGGGAGCTGTTTTTT. Translated: CASSRTRGLAGDPTGELFF.

DNA for the CDR3: TGTGCCAGCAGCCCCGCAGACAAGACCTATGGCTACACCTTC. Encoded protein: CASSPADKTYGYTF. V is TRBV11-2 and J is TRBJ1-2, with D unclear. Trimming cost V 5 bases and J 4 bases, with 14 bases left between them. The CDR3 runs to 14 residues. Germline loops: CDR1 SGHAT, CDR2 FQNNGV.

This clone was detected ten times or more. Other DNA sequences in the sample encode the same CDR3. This chain connects TRBV10-2 to TRBJ2-4; 13 nucleotides match TRBD2. J was trimmed by 0 bases and V by 3 bases; bases with no gene match: 11. There are 20 residues in the CDR3. CDR1 WSHSY and CDR2 SAAADI come from the germline V gene. The CDR3 region has the DNA TGCGCCAGCAGTGACCCCCGACTAGCGGGGGGACCCGCAGCCAAAAACATTCAGTACTTC. This codes for CASSDPRLAGGPAAKNIQYF.

V usage is TRBV28 and J usage is TRBJ2-1, with 9 bases identical to TRBD1. Losses at the gene ends were 7 bases for V and 6 bases for J; bases not matched to a gene: 13. The CDR3 totals 16 residues. Germline V lookup: CDR1 MDHEN, CDR2 SYDVKM. The CDR3 is CASTHPTGGAGNEQFF. The CDR3 region has the DNA TGTGCCAGCACCCACCCCACAGGGGGCGCGGGCAATGAGCAGTTCTTC.